This TCR beta chain was sequenced during a study of blood T cell repertoires in COVID-19. CDR3 length: 15 amino acids. Germline CDR1 and CDR2: KGHSH and LQKENI. Data came from immunoSEQ multiplex PCR; TCRdb stores just in-frame clones and leaves some out. The sample consists of some 62,000 clones, around 86% of them appearing once. On this clone: The junction and the germline gene differ at one end; a read error may be behind it.

V is TRBV18 and J is TRBJ1-1; tentative D call: TRBD1 (5 bases). The clonotype was recovered from a woman older than 75 with acute or convalescent COVID-19. Sample: peripheral blood. The CDR3 loop reads CVSSPPHQQGLEAFF. In DNA form, the CDR3 reads TGTGTCAGCTCACCACCCCATCAGCAGGGTCTAGAAGCTTTCTTT. Looking up the rest from reference TRBV18 and TRBJ1-1 gives the full variable domain: NAGVMQNPRHLVRRRGQEARLRCSPMKGHSHVYWYRQLPEEGLKFMVYLQKENIIDESGMPKERFSAEFPKEGPSILRIQQVVRGDSAAYFCVSSPPHQQGLEAFFGQGTRLTVV.